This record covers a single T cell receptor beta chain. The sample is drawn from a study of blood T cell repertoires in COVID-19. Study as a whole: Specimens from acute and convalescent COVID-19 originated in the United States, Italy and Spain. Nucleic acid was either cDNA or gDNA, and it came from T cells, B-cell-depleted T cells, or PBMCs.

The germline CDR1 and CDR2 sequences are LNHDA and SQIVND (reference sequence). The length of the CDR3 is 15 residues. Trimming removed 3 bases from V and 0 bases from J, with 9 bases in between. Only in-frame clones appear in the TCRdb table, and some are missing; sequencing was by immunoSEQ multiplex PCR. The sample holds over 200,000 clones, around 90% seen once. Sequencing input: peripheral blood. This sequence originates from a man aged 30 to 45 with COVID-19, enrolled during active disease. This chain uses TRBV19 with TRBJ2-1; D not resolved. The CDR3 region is CASSISFSSYNEQFF. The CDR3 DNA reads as TGTGCCAGTAGTATTAGCTTTAGCTCCTACAATGAGCAGTTCTTC.